The source of this T cell receptor (beta chain) is a study of preoperative IRX-2 immunotherapy in early breast cancer. V was trimmed by 5 bases and J by 5 bases, leaving 12 bases between them. The CDR3 is 13 residues long. Germline CDR1 and CDR2: MNHEY and SMNVEV (reference sequence). Treatment given: preoperative locoregional IRX-2 cytokine immunotherapy. Samples came from a phase Ib trial of preoperative locoregional IRX-2 cytokine immunotherapy. Data came from immunoSEQ multiplex PCR; TCRdb stores just in-frame clones and leaves some out. The table includes roughly 43,000 clones, roughly 94% detected once.

The rearrangement joins TRBV27 to TRBJ2-5, with D possibly TRBD1 on 6 matching bases. The sample here was tumor tissue, taken after IRX-2 immunotherapy. The clonotype was recovered from a human donor with breast cancer. In nucleotides, the CDR3 is TGTGCCAGCAGTCCACAGGGCCGGGAGACCCAGTACTTC. Translation: CASSPQGRETQYF.